This T cell receptor (beta chain) was recorded in a study of blood T cell repertoires in COVID-19. Study as a whole: Samples came from the United States, Italy and Spain, spanning acute and convalescent COVID-19. Sources were T cells, B-cell-depleted T cells, or PBMCs; the material itself was cDNA or gDNA.

Two negative PCRs, clearance, or symptom resolution had been documented for recovered Cohort 3 donors. As handled by the study authors: Nucleated cell counts were estimated from reference gene primer amplification. Data came from immunoSEQ multiplex PCR; TCRdb stores just in-frame clones and leaves some out. Clone size and V and J calls were adopted from that table, with D and trimming inferred from the DNA. The profile shows about 330,000 clones, approximately 87% of them singletons. This clonotype originated in a woman aged 25-40 years who had recovered from COVID-19. Sequencing input: PBMCs or T cells enriched from blood (not recorded which).

DNA of the CDR3: TGCGCCAGCAGCCCCCCGGGGCGGGGGGGCACCGGGGAGCTGTTTTTT. Amino acid sequence: CASSPPGRGGTGELFF. The chain links TRBV5-1 to TRBJ2-2; 9 positions match TRBD2. This CDR3 is built from 16 residues. J lost 4 bases, V lost 4 bases, and 8 bases had no gene match. Per germline, CDR1 SGHRS and CDR2 YFSETQ.